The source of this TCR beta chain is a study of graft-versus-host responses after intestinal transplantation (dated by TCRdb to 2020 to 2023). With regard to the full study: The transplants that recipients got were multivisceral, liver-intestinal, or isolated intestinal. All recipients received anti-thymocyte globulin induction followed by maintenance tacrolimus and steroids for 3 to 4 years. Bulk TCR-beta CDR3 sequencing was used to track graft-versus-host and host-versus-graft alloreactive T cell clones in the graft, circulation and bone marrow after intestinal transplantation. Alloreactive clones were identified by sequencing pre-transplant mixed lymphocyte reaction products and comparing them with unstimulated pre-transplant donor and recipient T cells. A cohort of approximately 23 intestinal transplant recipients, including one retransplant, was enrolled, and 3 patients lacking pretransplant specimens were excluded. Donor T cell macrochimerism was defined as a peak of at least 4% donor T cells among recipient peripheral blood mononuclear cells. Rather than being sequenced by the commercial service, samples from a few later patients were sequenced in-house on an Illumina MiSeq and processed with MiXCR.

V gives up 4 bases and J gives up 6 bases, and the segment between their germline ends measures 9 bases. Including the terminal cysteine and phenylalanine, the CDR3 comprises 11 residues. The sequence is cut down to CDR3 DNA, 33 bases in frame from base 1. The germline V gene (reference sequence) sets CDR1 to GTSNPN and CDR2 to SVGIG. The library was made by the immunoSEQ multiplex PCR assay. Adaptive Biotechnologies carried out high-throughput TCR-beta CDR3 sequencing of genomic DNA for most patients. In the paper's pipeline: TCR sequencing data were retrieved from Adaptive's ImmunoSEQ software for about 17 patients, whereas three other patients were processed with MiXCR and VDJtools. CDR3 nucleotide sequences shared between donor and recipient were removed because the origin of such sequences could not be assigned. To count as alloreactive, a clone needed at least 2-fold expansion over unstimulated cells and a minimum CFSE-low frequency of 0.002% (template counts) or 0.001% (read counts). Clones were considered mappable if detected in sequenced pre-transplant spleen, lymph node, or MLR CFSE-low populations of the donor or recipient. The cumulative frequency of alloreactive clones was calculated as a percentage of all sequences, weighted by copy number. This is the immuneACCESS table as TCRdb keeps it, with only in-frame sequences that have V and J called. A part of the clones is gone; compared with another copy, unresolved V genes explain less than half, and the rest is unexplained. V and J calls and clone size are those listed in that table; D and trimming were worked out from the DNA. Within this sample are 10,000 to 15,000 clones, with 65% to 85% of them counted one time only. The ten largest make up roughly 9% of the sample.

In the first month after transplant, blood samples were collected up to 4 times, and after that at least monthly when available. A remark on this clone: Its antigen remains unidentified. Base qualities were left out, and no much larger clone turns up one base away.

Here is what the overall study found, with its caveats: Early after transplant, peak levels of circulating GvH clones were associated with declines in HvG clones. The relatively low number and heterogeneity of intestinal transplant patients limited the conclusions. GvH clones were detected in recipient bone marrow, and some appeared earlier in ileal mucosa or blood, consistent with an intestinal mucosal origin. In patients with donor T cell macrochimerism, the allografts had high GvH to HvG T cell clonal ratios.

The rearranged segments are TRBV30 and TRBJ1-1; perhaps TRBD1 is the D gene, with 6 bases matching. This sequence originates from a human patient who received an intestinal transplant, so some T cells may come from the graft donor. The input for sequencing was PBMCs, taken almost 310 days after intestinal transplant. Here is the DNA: TGTGCCTGGAACAGGGCTGCTGAAGCTTTCTTT. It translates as CAWNRAAEAFF.